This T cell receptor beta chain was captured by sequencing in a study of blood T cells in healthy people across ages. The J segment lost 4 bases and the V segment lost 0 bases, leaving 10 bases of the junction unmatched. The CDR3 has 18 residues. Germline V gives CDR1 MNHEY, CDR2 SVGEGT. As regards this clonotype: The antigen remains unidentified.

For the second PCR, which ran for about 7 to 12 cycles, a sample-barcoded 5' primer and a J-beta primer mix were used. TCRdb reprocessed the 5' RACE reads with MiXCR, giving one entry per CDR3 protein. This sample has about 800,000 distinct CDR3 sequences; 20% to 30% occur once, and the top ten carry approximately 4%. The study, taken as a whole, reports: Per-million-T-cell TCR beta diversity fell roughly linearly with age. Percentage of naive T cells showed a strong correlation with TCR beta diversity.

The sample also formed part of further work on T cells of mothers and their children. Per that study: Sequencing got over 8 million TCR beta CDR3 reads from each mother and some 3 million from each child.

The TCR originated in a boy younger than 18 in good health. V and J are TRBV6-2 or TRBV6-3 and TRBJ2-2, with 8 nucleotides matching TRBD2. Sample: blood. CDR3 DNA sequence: TGTGCCAGCAGTTACTCGACTCGGGCGGGAGGACGCACCGGGGAGCTGTTTTTT. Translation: CASSYSTRAGGRTGELFF.